This T cell receptor beta chain was sequenced for a study of radiotherapy plus CTLA-4 blockade in lung cancer. Across the whole study: Around 18% of enrolled patients responded objectively, and around 30% had disease control.

There are 14 residues in the CDR3. V lost 6 bases, J lost 4 bases, and 5 bases stayed unmatched. The germline CDR1 and CDR2 sequences are SEHNR and FQNEAQ (reference sequence). Findings of the study overall: Radiotherapy with ipilimumab was followed by blood expansion of tumor-derived clones. Reports state that early shifts in blood T cell clones, with interferon-beta, best predicted response.

People whose metastatic non-small-cell lung cancer was chemo-refractory got focal radiation along with CTLA-4 blockade by ipilimumab. Details on this clone: The antigen remains undetermined.

Repertoires were generated with immunoSEQ multiplex PCR, while TCRdb's copy carries only in-frame clones and drops some. The sample has some 87,000 clones, about four fifths seen once. The TCR was taken from a human donor with non-small cell lung cancer that progressed on radiotherapy plus ipilimumab. This sample comprised peripheral blood, obtained from a patient treated with radiotherapy plus ipilimumab. The rearrangement joins TRBV7-9 to TRBJ2-1; 8 bases are shared with TRBD2. The CDR3 here is CASRRGDLYNEQFF. The CDR3 DNA reads as TGTGCCAGCAGGCGGGGGGACCTTTACAATGAGCAGTTCTTC. Based on the CDR3 plus reference TRBV7-9 and TRBJ2-1, the full variable domain is DTGVSQNPRHKITKRGQNVTFRCDPISEHNRLYWYRQTLGQGPEFLTYFQNEAQLEKSRLLSDRFSAERPKGSFSTLEIQRTEQGDSAMYLCASRRGDLYNEQFFGPGTRLTVL.